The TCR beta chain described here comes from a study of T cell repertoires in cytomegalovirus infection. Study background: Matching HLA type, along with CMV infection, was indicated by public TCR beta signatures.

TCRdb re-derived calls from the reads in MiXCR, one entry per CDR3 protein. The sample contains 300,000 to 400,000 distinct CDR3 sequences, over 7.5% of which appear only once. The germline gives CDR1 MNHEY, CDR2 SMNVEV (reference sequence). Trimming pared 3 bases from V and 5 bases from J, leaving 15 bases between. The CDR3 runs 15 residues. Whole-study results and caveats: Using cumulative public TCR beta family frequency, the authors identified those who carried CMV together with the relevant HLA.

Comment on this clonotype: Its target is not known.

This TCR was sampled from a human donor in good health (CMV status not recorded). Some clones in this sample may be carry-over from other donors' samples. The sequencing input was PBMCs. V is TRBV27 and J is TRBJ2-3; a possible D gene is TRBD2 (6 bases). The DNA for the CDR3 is TGTGCCAGCAGTTTCGAGGGAGGTTTCGGAGATACGCAGTATTTT. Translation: CASSFEGGFGDTQYF.